The sequence of this T cell receptor beta chain was determined in a study of response to subunit inactivated influenza vaccine. MiXCR, run by TCRdb on the RT-PCR reads, gives a single entry per CDR3 protein. This sample has more than 700,000 distinct CDR3 sequences, with over 20% found just once. With regard to this clonotype: Its antigen is as yet unknown.

Study-wide findings and caveats: Every seasonal influenza vaccination brings in few new T cells, the authors suggested.

The CDR3 is 16 amino acids. The J segment lost 2 bases and the V segment lost 1 base, leaving 6 bases of the junction unmatched. Germline CDR1 is SGHVS and CDR2 is FQNEAQ. The specimen was PBMCs from blood, collected less than 6 days after vaccination. This clonotype was obtained from a man aged 45-65 years who received an inactivated influenza vaccine. The chain combines TRBV7-8 with TRBJ2-3; TRBD2 matches 7 bases. For the CDR3, the DNA is TGTGCCAGCAGCTTAGTTAGGGACTACAACACAGATACGCAGTATTTT. Its protein is CASSLVRDYNTDTQYF.